The 8 T cell receptor beta chains below all came from one sample that was sequenced in a study of vaccination effects on CD4 cells after COVID-19. ViraFEST expansion of antigen-specific CD4+ T cells with viral peptide pools preceded sequencing. It was after more than 8 days of culture that CD4+ T cells were isolated. PCR showed that the person got SARS-CoV-2 infection at some point between March and December 2020. Every participant took two doses of the BNT162b2 or mRNA-1273 vaccine. Only in-frame clones appear in the TCRdb table, and some are missing; sequencing was by immunoSEQ multiplex PCR. The table records 12,000 to 15,000 clones, around three quarters of them present only once. Antigen specificity for these receptors is unknown. The sample consisted of CD4+ T cells from PBMCs cultured with SARS-CoV-2 spike peptides, taken after COVID-19 vaccination. These receptors all stem from a human donor who had a prior SARS-CoV-2 infection.

The CDR3 protein is CASNREGREQPQHF. The CDR3 region has the DNA TGTGCCAGCAACCGCGAGGGGCGCGAACAGCCCCAGCATTTT. The chain couples TRBV6-5 to TRBJ1-5, with D perhaps TRBD1 (5 bases). Germline-derived CDR1 and CDR2 are MNHEY and SVGAGI. V lost 7 bases, J lost 7 bases, and 17 bases lay in between. This CDR3 is 14 amino acids long.

V gene TRBV4-3 combines with J gene TRBJ2-1, with D possibly matching TRBD2 (5 bases). Germline CDR1 and CDR2: LGHNA and YSLEER. The CDR3 runs 15 residues. Trimming removed 1 base from V and 0 bases from J, with 7 bases in between. CDR3 sequence (DNA): TGCGCCAGCAGCCAAGCAACTAGCTCCTACAATGAGCAGTTCTTC. Its protein product is CASSQATSSYNEQFF.

This clone was seen only once. The chain links TRBV7-9 to TRBJ2-3; D unresolved. Trimming pared 5 bases from V and 2 bases from J, leaving 11 bases between. Per the germline V gene, CDR1 is SEHNR and CDR2 is FQNEAQ (reference sequence). The CDR3 length is 14 residues. The DNA for the CDR3 is TGTGCCAGCAGCAGAAAGGCTGACACAGATACGCAGTATTTT. This encodes CASSRKADTDTQYF.

The chain uses TRBV18 and TRBJ1-4; D is unclear. The CDR3 covers 15 residues. The germline V gene has CDR1 KGHSH and CDR2 LQKENI. V was clipped by 1 base and J by 8 bases, with 14 bases between them. CDR3 sequence (DNA): TGTGCCAGCTCACCACGAGTTCGCAGAGGGGAAAAACTGTTTTTT. This encodes CASSPRVRRGEKLFF. Based on the CDR3 plus reference TRBV18 and TRBJ1-4, the full variable domain is NAGVMQNPRHLVRRRGQEARLRCSPMKGHSHVYWYRQLPEEGLKFMVYLQKENIIDESGMPKERFSAEFPKEGPSILRIQQVVRGDSAAYFCASSPRVRRGEKLFFGSGTQLSVL.

The rearrangement links TRBV19 to TRBJ1-4; 11 nucleotides align to TRBD1. The CDR3 spans 15 residues. V trimming: 9 bases; J trimming: 4 bases; junction bases outside the gene matches: 7. From germline, CDR1 is LNHDA and CDR2 SQIVND (reference sequence). In DNA form, the CDR3 reads TGTGCCAGCGCATCCGGGACAGGGGGTAATGAAAAACTGTTTTTT. Residues: CASASGTGGNEKLFF.

The genes are TRBV19 and TRBJ1-5, with TRBD1 matching 8 bases. The CDR3 is 14 amino acids. Unmatched junction bases numbered 3, after V lost 3 bases and J lost 5 bases. Germline assignment: CDR1 LNHDA and CDR2 SQIVND (reference sequence). In nucleotides, the CDR3 is TGTGCCAGTAGTATCCAGGGGGCTGATCAGCCCCAGCATTTT. It encodes CASSIQGADQPQHF. Combining the CDR3 with reference TRBV19 and TRBJ1-5 gives the whole variable domain DGGITQSPKYLFRKEGQNVTLSCEQNLNHDAMYWYRQDPGQGLRLIYYSQIVNDFQKGDIAEGYSVSREKKESFPLTVTSAQKNPTAFYLCASSIQGADQPQHFGDGTRLSIL.

The gene calls are TRBV12-3 or TRBV12-4 and TRBJ2-3; D gene unclear. Trimming left V 3 bases short and J 6 bases short, with 10 bases between. This CDR3 region has 13 residues. The CDR3 DNA follows: TGTGCCAGCAGTTTTTTGGCGTTGGATACGCAGTATTTT. Protein product: CASSFLALDTQYF.

The V call is TRBV5-1, the J call TRBJ2-3, with TRBD2 matching 7 bases. The V gene's germline CDR1 is SGHRS and CDR2 YFSETQ. V was clipped by 2 bases and J by 6 bases; unmatched bases: 6. The CDR3 extends over 14 amino acids. The CDR3 sequence is CASSLASGGDTQYF. In DNA form, the CDR3 reads TGCGCCAGCAGCTTAGCTAGCGGAGGGGATACGCAGTATTTT.